Listed here are 15 T cell receptor beta chains from one sample, sequenced in a study of blood T cell repertoires in COVID-19. Method: immunoSEQ multiplex PCR; TCRdb's copy keeps in-frame clones and lacks some. Of over 200,000 clones listed, roughly 90% are singletons. The specimen was PBMCs or T cells enriched from blood (not recorded which). The source is a woman aged 30 to 39 who had been exposed to COVID-19.

V gene TRBV5-1 combines with J gene TRBJ2-3, with 9 bases lining up with TRBD2. This CDR3 has 16 residues. Germline CDR1 is SGHRS and CDR2 is YFSETQ. Losses at the gene ends were 4 bases for V and 1 base for J; bases not matched to a gene: 7. CDR3 nucleotides: TGCGCCAGCAGCCTTAAGTCTAGCGGGGGCACAGATACGCAGTATTTT. Translated, it gives CASSLKSSGGTDTQYF.

The V and J genes are TRBV5-6 and TRBJ1-2, with D possibly matching TRBD1 (5 bases). Germline-derived CDR1 and CDR2 are SGHDT and YYEEEE. V gave up 4 bases and J gave up 4 bases, with 14 bases separating them. This CDR3 contains 14 residues. The CDR3 coding sequence is TGTGCCAGCAGCATACAGACAGCGCCCTATGGCTACACCTTC. Protein: CASSIQTAPYGYTF.

This clone was counted a single time. The gene calls are TRBV10-1 and TRBJ2-3, with D perhaps TRBD2 (5 bases). V lost 2 bases and J 3 bases, leaving 9 bases between the germline ends. The germline gives CDR1 WNHNN, CDR2 SYGVQD (reference sequence). This CDR3 region has 14 residues. The CDR3 sequence: CASSEEGLTDTQYF. The CDR3 nucleotides are TGCGCCAGCAGTGAGGAGGGTTTGACAGATACGCAGTATTTT.

V is TRBV19 and J is TRBJ1-3, with D perhaps TRBD1 (5 bases). The CDR3 totals 15 residues. Germline values: CDR1 LNHDA, CDR2 SQIVND (reference sequence). Trimming left V 0 bases short and J 3 bases short, with 9 bases between. Here the CDR3 reads CASSIDRVGGNTIYF. The DNA of the CDR3 is TGTGCCAGTAGTATAGACAGGGTCGGTGGAAACACCATATATTTT.

J is TRBJ2-7 and V is TRBV19; 10 nucleotides match TRBD1. The ends lost 4 bases at V and 2 bases at J; junction bases unmatched: 2. The germline gives CDR1 LNHDA, CDR2 SQIVND (reference sequence). There are 14 residues in the CDR3. CDR3 region: CASSNGQGAYEQYF. The CDR3 DNA reads as TGTGCCAGTAGTAATGGACAGGGGGCCTACGAGCAGTACTTC. Together with reference TRBV19 and TRBJ2-7, the CDR3 gives the full variable domain: DGGITQSPKYLFRKEGQNVTLSCEQNLNHDAMYWYRQDPGQGLRLIYYSQIVNDFQKGDIAEGYSVSREKKESFPLTVTSAQKNPTAFYLCASSNGQGAYEQYFGPGTRLTVT.

The rearrangement joins TRBV9 to TRBJ1-5, with a tentative D call TRBD1 (5 bases). The germline V gene has CDR1 SGDLS and CDR2 YYNGEE. This CDR3 is built from 19 residues. V was trimmed by 0 bases and J by 7 bases, leaving 26 bases between them. This CDR3 reads CASSVAVERLRRGIQPQHF. CDR3 DNA sequence: TGTGCCAGCAGCGTAGCTGTAGAACGGCTACGACGGGGGATACAGCCCCAGCATTTT. Based on the CDR3 plus reference TRBV9 and TRBJ1-5, the full variable domain is DSGVTQTPKHLITATGQRVTLRCSPRSGDLSVYWYQQSLDQGLQFLIQYYNGEERAKGNILERFSAQQFPDLHSELNLSSLELGDSALYFCASSVAVERLRRGIQPQHFGDGTRLSIL.

This chain connects TRBV29-1 to TRBJ1-1, with D maybe TRBD1 (5 bases). This CDR3 is built from 13 residues. Germline-derived CDR1 and CDR2 are SQVTM and ANQGSEA. V gave up 7 bases and J gave up 1 base, with 13 bases separating them. CDR3 region: CSARIGGNTEAFF. The CDR3 DNA reads as TGCAGCGCCCGAATCGGGGGGAACACTGAAGCTTTCTTT. Based on the CDR3 plus reference TRBV29-1 and TRBJ1-1, the full variable domain is SAVISQKPSRDICQRGTSLTIQCQVDSQVTMMFWYRQQPGQSLTLIATANQGSEATYESGFVIDKFPISRPNLTFSTLTVSNMSPEDSSIYLCSARIGGNTEAFFGQGTRLTVV.

The chain has TRBV7-9 and TRBJ1-2, with 7 bases fitting TRBD1. The CDR3 runs 16 residues. CDR1 and CDR2 from the germline V gene are SEHNR and FQNEAQ (reference sequence). The V gene end was trimmed by 2 bases and the J gene end by 6 bases; junction bases not matched to a gene: 12. The CDR3 sequence: CASSLLFDEGAHGYTF. In DNA, the CDR3 is TGTGCCAGCAGCTTACTCTTTGACGAGGGGGCCCATGGCTACACCTTC.

This chain joins TRBV6-5 and TRBJ1-5; D possibly corresponds to TRBD1 (6 bases). Germline CDR1 reads MNHEY; CDR2 reads SVGAGI. The length of the CDR3 is 14 residues. V lost 8 bases and J lost 3, with 14 bases in between. The chain's CDR3 is CASEKHRDNQPQHF. CDR3 DNA sequence: TGTGCCAGCGAGAAACACAGGGACAATCAGCCCCAGCATTTT.

The chain joins TRBV29-1 to TRBJ2-7, with D perhaps TRBD2 (5 bases). V lost 0 bases and J lost 3, with 15 bases in between. Germline values: CDR1 SQVTM, CDR2 ANQGSEA. The CDR3 extends over 15 amino acids. CDR3 bases: TGCAGCGTTGAAGATCAACGAGGACTTGGCTACGAGCAGTACTTC. Residues: CSVEDQRGLGYEQYF.

The chain couples TRBV24-1 to TRBJ2-3; D perhaps matches TRBD1 (5 bases). Trimming stripped 0 bases from V and 3 bases from J, with 12 bases between. CDR1 and CDR2 (germline): KGHDR, SFDVKD. This CDR3 region has 16 residues. The CDR3 spells CATSDLRKAGTDTQYF. The DNA for the CDR3 is TGTGCCACCAGTGATTTGAGAAAGGCAGGGACAGATACGCAGTATTTT.

V usage is TRBV2 and J usage is TRBJ1-1; D is perhaps TRBD1 (6 bases). Germline V gene lookup returns CDR1 SNHLY and CDR2 FYNNEI. The CDR3 is made up of 12 amino acids. V dropped 8 bases and J dropped 4 bases, with 11 bases sitting between them. CDR3: CASLQGPTEAFF. The CDR3 region has the DNA TGTGCCAGCCTACAGGGTCCCACTGAAGCTTTCTTT.

The gene calls are TRBV11-3 and TRBJ1-1; TRBD1 might be the D (6 bases). The CDR3 is 14 amino acids. Between the trimmed V and J ends, which lost 11 bases and 5 bases, there was a span of 21 bases. Germline V gene sequence: CDR1 SGHNT, CDR2 YENEEA. CDR3 region: CAWWGQGTWTEAFF. CDR3 sequence (DNA): TGTGCCTGGTGGGGGCAGGGTACGTGGACTGAAGCTTTCTTT.

CDR3 in amino acids: CASSSSGGRTGELFF. The DNA for the CDR3 is TGTGCCAGCAGTTCCTCAGGGGGCAGAACCGGGGAGCTGTTTTTT. The chain employs TRBV6-5 and TRBJ2-2; 8 bases are a match to TRBD1. Per germline, CDR1 MNHEY and CDR2 SVGAGI. The junction had 6 bases not matched to a gene; V was cut back by 4 bases and J by 5 bases. The length of the CDR3 is 15 residues.

The V gene is TRBV5-1, the J gene TRBJ1-2; D unclear. The CDR3 loop spans 13 amino acids. Germline CDR1 is SGHRS and CDR2 is YFSETQ. Trimming cost V 1 base and J 4 bases, with 8 bases left between them. In DNA, the CDR3 is TGCGCCAGCAGCTTGCAAGGAGGCTATGGCTACACCTTC. This encodes CASSLQGGYGYTF.